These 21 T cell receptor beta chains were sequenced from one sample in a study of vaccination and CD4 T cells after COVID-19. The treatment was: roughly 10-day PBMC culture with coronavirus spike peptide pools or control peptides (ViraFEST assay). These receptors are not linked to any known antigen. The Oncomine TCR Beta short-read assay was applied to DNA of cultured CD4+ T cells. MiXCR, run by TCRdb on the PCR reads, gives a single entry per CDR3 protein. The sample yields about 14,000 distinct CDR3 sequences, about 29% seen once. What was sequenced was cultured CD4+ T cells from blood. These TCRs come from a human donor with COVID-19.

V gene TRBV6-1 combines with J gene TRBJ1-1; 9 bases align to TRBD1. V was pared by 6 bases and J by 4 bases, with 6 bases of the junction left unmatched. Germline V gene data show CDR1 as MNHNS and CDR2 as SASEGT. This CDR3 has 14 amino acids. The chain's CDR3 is CASSPTGGLTEAFF. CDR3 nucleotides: TGTGCCAGCAGCCCCACAGGGGGCCTCACTGAAGCTTTCTTT.

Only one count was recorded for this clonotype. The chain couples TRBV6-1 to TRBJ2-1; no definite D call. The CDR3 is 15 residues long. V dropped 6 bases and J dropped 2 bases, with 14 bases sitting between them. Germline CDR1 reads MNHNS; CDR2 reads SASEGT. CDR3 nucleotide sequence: TGTGCCAGCAGCCGTGGGAAGTCGACCTACAATGAGCAGTTCTTC. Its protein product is CASSRGKSTYNEQFF.

CDR3 residues: CASSFIFGTGVGELFF. The CDR3 DNA is TGTGCCAGCAGTTTCATCTTCGGTACGGGAGTCGGGGAGCTGTTTTTT. This sequence joins TRBV6-5 and TRBJ2-2, with TRBD2 as a possible D gene (6 bases). V was pared by 4 bases and J by 7 bases, with 19 bases between. CDR1 MNHEY and CDR2 SVGAGI come from the germline V gene. The CDR3 is 16 residues long.

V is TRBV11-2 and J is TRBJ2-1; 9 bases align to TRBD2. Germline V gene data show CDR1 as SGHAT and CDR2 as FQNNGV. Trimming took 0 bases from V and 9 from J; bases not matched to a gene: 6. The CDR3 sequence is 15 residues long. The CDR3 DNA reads TGTGCCAGCAGCTTAGAGCCCGGGACTAGCTCTGAGCAGTTCTTC. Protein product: CASSLEPGTSSEQFF.

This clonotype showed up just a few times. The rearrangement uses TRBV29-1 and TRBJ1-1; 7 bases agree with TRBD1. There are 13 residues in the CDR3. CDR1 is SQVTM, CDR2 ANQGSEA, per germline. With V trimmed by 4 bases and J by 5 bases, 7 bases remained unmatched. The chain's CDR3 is CSVGVTGNTEAFF. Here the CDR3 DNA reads TGCAGCGTTGGGGTGACAGGGAATACTGAAGCTTTCTTT.

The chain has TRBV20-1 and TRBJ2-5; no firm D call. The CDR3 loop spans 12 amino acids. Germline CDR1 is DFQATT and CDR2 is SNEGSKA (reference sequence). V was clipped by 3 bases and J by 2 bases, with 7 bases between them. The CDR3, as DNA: TGCAGTGCTAGCCTACCACAAGAGACCCAGTACTTC. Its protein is CSASLPQETQYF.

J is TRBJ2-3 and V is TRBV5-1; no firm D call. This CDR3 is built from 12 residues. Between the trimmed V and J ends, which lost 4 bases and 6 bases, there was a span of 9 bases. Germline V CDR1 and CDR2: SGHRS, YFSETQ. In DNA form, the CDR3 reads TGCGCCAGCAGCCTCCAGCTCGATACGCAGTATTTT. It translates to CASSLQLDTQYF.

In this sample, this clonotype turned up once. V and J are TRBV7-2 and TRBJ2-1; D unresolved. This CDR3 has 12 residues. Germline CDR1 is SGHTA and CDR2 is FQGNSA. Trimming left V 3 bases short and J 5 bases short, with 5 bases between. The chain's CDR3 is CASSFIHNEQFF. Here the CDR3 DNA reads TGTGCCAGCAGCTTTATACACAATGAGCAGTTCTTC.

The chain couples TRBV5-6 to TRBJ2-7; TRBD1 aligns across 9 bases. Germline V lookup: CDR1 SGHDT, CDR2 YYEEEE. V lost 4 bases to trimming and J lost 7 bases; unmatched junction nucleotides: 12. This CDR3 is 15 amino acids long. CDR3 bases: TGTGCCAGCAGCCGGCGGGACAGGGACTGGGGAGAGCAGTACTTC. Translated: CASSRRDRDWGEQYF.

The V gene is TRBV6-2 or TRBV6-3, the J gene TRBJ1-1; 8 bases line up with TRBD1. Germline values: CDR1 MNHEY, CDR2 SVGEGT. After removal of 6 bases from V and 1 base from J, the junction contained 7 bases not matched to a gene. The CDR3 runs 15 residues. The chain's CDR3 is CASSFYRGWNTEAFF. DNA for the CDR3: TGTGCCAGCAGCTTCTACAGGGGGTGGAACACTGAAGCTTTCTTT.

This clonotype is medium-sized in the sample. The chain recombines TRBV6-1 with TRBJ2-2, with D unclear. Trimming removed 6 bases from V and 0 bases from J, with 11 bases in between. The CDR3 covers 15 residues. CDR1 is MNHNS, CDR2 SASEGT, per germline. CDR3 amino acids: CASSKTITNTGELFF. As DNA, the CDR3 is TGTGCCAGCAGCAAGACAATCACGAACACCGGGGAGCTGTTTTTT.

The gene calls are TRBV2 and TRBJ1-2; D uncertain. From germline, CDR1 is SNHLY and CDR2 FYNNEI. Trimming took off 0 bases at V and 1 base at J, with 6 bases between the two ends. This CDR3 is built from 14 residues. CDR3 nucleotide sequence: TGTGCCAGCAGTGAAGCGCTCCATAACTATGGCTACACCTTC. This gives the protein CASSEALHNYGYTF.

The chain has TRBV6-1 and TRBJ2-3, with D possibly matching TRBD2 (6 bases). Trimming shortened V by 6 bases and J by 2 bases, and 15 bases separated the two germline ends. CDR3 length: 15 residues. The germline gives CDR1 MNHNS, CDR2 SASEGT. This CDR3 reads CASRGRGAYTDTQYF. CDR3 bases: TGTGCCAGCAGGGGGCGGGGCGCCTACACAGATACGCAGTATTTT.

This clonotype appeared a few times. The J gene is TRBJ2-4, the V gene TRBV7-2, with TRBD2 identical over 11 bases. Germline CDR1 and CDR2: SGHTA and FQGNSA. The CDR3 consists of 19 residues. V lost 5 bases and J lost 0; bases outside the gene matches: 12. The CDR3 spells CASSGSGGGPLLAKNIQYF. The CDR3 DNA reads TGTGCCAGCAGCGGTAGCGGGGGGGGGCCCCTATTAGCCAAAAACATTCAGTACTTC.

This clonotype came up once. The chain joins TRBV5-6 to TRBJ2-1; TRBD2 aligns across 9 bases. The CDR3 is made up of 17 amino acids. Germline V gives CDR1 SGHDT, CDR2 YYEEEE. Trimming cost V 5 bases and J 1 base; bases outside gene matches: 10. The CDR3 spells CASSTTWRGGSYNEQFF. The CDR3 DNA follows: TGTGCCAGCAGTACCACGTGGCGGGGGGGGTCCTACAATGAGCAGTTCTTC.

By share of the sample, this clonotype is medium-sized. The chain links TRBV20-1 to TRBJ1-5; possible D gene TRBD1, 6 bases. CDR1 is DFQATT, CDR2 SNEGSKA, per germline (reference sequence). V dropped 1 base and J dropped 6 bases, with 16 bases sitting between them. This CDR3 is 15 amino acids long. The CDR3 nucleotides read TGCAGTGCTAGAGGACGGACAGAGCAGGGTCAGCCCCAGCATTTT. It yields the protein CSARGRTEQGQPQHF.

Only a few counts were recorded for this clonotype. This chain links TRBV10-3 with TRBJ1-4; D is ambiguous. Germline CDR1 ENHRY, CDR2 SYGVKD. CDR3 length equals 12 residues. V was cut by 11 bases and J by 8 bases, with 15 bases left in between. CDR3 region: CAASERNEKLFF. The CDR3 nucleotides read TGTGCCGCCAGTGAGCGGAACGAAAAACTGTTTTTT.

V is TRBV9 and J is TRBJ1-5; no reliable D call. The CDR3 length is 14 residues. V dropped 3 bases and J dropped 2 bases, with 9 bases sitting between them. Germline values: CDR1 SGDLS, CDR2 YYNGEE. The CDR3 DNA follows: TGTGCCAGCAGCGCAACCGGGGGCAATCAGCCCCAGCATTTT. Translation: CASSATGGNQPQHF.

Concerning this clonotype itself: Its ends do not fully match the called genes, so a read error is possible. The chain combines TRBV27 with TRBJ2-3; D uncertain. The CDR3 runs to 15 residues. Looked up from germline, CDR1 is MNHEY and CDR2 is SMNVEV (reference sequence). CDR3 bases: TGTGCCAGCGGTTTTCTGGCAGCTCGCACAGATACGCAGTATTTT. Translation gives CASGFLAARTDTQYF.

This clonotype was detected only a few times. This CDR3 reads CASSSVQGARAQYF. DNA of the CDR3: TGTGCCAGCAGTTCTGTACAGGGGGCGAGGGCGCAGTATTTT. The V and J genes are TRBV28 and TRBJ2-3; 9 positions match TRBD1. Germline-derived CDR1 and CDR2 are MDHEN and SYDVKM. V was clipped by 4 bases and J by 10 bases; unmatched bases: 9. This CDR3 comprises 14 residues.

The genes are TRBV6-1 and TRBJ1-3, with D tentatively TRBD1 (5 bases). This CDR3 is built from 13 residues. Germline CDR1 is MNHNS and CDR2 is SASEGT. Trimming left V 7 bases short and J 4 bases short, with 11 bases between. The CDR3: CASKSGLGNTIYF. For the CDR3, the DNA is TGTGCCAGCAAATCGGGGCTCGGAAACACCATATATTTT.